This T cell receptor beta chain was obtained from a study of blood T cell repertoires in COVID-19. Study overall: Spain, Italy and the United States supplied samples that represented acute and convalescent COVID-19. T cells, B-cell-depleted T cells, or PBMCs provided the cDNA or gDNA that served as material.

In this sample, this clone turned up a few times. In the authors' methods: Researchers report that nucleated cell counts were estimated from reference gene primer amplification. The method was immunoSEQ multiplex PCR; TCRdb's version includes in-frame clones alone and lacks a portion of them. V, J and clone size are taken as reported in that table, and D and trimming were inferred from the DNA itself. Here the sample spans 50,000 to 70,000 clones, over 70% being singletons. The sequenced sample was peripheral blood. This receptor was obtained from a man aged 55 to 70 with acute or convalescent COVID-19.

CDR3 in amino acids: CAISESRIMDSPLHF. In DNA form, the CDR3 reads TGTGCCATCAGTGAGTCGAGGATTATGGATTCACCCCTCCACTTT. This chain connects TRBV10-3 to TRBJ1-6; D is unclear. The CDR3 runs 15 residues. Trimming shortened V by 0 bases and J by 8 bases, and 11 bases separated the two germline ends. The germline gives CDR1 ENHRY, CDR2 SYGVKD.